The 14 T cell receptor beta chains below all came from one sample that was sequenced in a study of cytomegalovirus exposure and HLA in healthy donors. The primer mix had 60 Vbeta and 13 Jbeta primers. Only in-frame clones appear in the TCRdb table, and some are missing; sequencing was by immunoSEQ multiplex PCR. The table shows some 120,000 clones, with more than 80% occurring only once. Sequenced: PBMCs. The origin of the receptors is a male donor in good health and CMV-seronegative.

This clone was seen more than once but under ten times. The V gene is TRBV19, the J gene TRBJ2-1; D might be TRBD1 (6 bases). Germline V lookup: CDR1 LNHDA, CDR2 SQIVND (reference sequence). The CDR3 sequence is 14 residues long. V was clipped by 3 bases and J by 5 bases, with 11 bases between them. CDR3 region: CASSMSGANNEQFF. Written as DNA, the CDR3 is TGTGCCAGTAGTATGTCAGGGGCGAACAATGAGCAGTTCTTC.

This chain uses TRBV7-2 with TRBJ1-4; TRBD1 might be the D (5 bases). Trimming left V 5 bases short and J 8 bases short, with 12 bases between. The CDR3 has 13 amino acids. The V gene's germline CDR1 is SGHTA and CDR2 FQGNSA. Written as DNA, the CDR3 is TGTGCCAGCAGCCGGGGGTTGGGGGAAAAACTGTTTTTT. It translates to CASSRGLGEKLFF.

The chain employs TRBV6-5 and TRBJ1-2, with D perhaps TRBD1 (6 bases). V shed 0 bases and J shed 8 bases, with 10 bases lying between them. CDR1 is MNHEY, CDR2 SVGAGI, per germline. This CDR3 is built from 13 residues. The CDR3 loop reads CASSYSYRAGYTF. CDR3 DNA sequence: TGTGCCAGCAGTTACTCTTACAGGGCGGGCTACACCTTC.

The rearrangement uses TRBV5-4 and TRBJ2-3; 11 nucleotides line up with TRBD1. The CDR3 spans 15 residues. After removal of 4 bases from V and 7 bases from J, the junction contained 8 bases not matched to a gene. CDR1 SGHNT and CDR2 YYREEE come from the germline V gene (reference sequence). The CDR3 sequence: CASSTWTGGGNTQYF. The CDR3 DNA is TGTGCCAGCAGCACATGGACAGGGGGCGGTAATACGCAGTATTTT.

The chain recombines TRBV19 with TRBJ1-5; D unclear. CDR3 length equals 15 residues. The germline V gene encodes CDR1 LNHDA and CDR2 SQIVND (reference sequence). Trimming stripped 7 bases from V and 2 bases from J, with 15 bases between. This CDR3 is CASTYRRYGNQPQHF. Here the CDR3 DNA reads TGTGCCAGTACCTATAGGAGATATGGCAATCAGCCCCAGCATTTT.

This clone appeared a few times. One end of the junction does not line up with germline, which may come from a read error. The chain carries TRBV29-1 and TRBJ2-6, with TRBD2 as a possible D gene (6 bases). This CDR3 contains 14 residues. In germline, CDR1 is SQVTM, CDR2 ANQGSEA. The CDR3 sequence: CSAVGGSGANGLTF. In nucleotides, the CDR3 is TGCAGCGCCGTAGGAGGGTCTGGGGCCAACGGCCTGACTTTC.

This clone was recorded once. The chain is built from TRBV14 and TRBJ1-2; D gene uncertain. The length of the CDR3 is 12 residues. Germline V CDR1 and CDR2: SGHDN, FVKESK. V lost 2 bases to trimming and J lost 1 base, with 2 bases between them. This chain's CDR3 is CASSQLNYGYTF. The CDR3 region has the DNA TGTGCCAGCAGCCAACTTAACTATGGCTACACCTTC. The full variable domain, completed using reference TRBV14 and TRBJ1-2, is EAGVTQFPSHSVIEKGQTVTLRCDPISGHDNLYWYRRVMGKEIKFLLHFVKESKQDESGMPNNRFLAERTGGTYSTLKVQPAELEDSGVYFCASSQLNYGYTFGSGTRLTVV.

This chain uses TRBV25-1 with TRBJ2-3; TRBD1 matches at 8 bases. V shed 11 bases, J shed 3 bases, and the junction held 10 bases outside the gene matches. CDR3 length: 14 residues. From germline, CDR1 is MGHDK and CDR2 SYGVNS. DNA for the CDR3: TGTGCCGCAGGGGGCTCTGTTGGTACAGATACGCAGTATTTT. It encodes CAAGGSVGTDTQYF.

This clone has just a few counts. V and J are TRBV19 and TRBJ2-3; D is possibly TRBD1 (6 bases). V lost 6 bases and J 0 bases, leaving 7 bases between the germline ends. This CDR3 has 13 amino acids. CDR1 LNHDA and CDR2 SQIVND come from the germline V gene (reference sequence). The CDR3 sequence: CASRGGSTDTQYF. The CDR3 DNA is TGTGCCAGTAGAGGGGGTAGCACAGATACGCAGTATTTT.

The CDR3 reads CASSNRQATNEKLFF. The DNA for the CDR3 is TGTGCCAGCAGCAATCGACAGGCAACTAATGAAAAACTGTTTTTT. This rearrangement joins TRBV4-2 to TRBJ1-4; maybe TRBD1 (6 bases). Germline CDR1 and CDR2: LGHNA and YNFKEQ. The length of the CDR3 is 15 residues. The V end was cut by 5 bases, the J end by 0 bases, with 10 bases between.

The rearrangement uses TRBV5-1 and TRBJ1-1, with D unresolved. This CDR3 is built from 14 residues. Trimming shortened V by 1 base and J by 1 base, and 8 bases separated the two germline ends. CDR1 and CDR2 (germline): SGHRS, YFSETQ. CDR3: CASSLFLPNTEAFF. The DNA for the CDR3 is TGCGCCAGCAGCTTGTTCCTCCCGAACACTGAAGCTTTCTTT. The full variable domain, in which reference TRBV5-1 and TRBJ1-1 provide the parts outside the CDR3, is KAGVTQTPRYLIKTRGQQVTLSCSPISGHRSVSWYQQTPGQGLQFLFEYFSETQRNKGNFPGRFSGRQFSNSRSEMNVSTLELGDSALYLCASSLFLPNTEAFFGQGTRLTVV.

This sequence joins TRBV4-3 and TRBJ1-4; no clear D gene. CDR1 LGHNA and CDR2 YSLEER come from the germline V gene. V lost 0 bases to trimming and J lost 0 bases, with 8 bases between them. The CDR3 runs 16 residues. The CDR3 bases are TGCGCCAGCAGCCAAGAAGGAGGGACAACTAATGAAAAACTGTTTTTT. This encodes CASSQEGGTTNEKLFF.

This clone was observed a few times. CDR3 amino acids: CASSLASGGYEQYF. CDR3 nucleotides: TGTGCCAGCAGCTTAGCTAGCGGGGGCTACGAGCAGTACTTC. The rearrangement uses TRBV11-1 and TRBJ2-7; TRBD2 matches at 9 bases. The CDR3 covers 14 residues. CDR1 and CDR2 from the germline V gene are SGHAT and FQDESV (reference sequence). V was clipped by 0 bases and J by 3 bases; unmatched bases: 0.

The count of this clone is one. The CDR3 here is CASRPGEVEKLFF. The CDR3, as DNA: TGTGCCAGCCGACCGGGAGAGGTTGAAAAACTGTTTTTT. The chain uses TRBV19 and TRBJ1-4; D gene uncertain. Trimming stripped 9 bases from V and 7 bases from J, with 15 bases between. The CDR3 contains 13 residues. Germline V gene sequence: CDR1 LNHDA, CDR2 SQIVND (reference sequence).